What follows are 6 T cell receptor beta chains derived from one specimen sequenced in a study of cytomegalovirus exposure and HLA in healthy donors. TCRdb keeps only in-frame clones here, not all; method: immunoSEQ multiplex PCR. The sample has around 130,000 clones; 85% to 90% are singletons. Sequencing was done on a sample of PBMCs. Source of these receptors: a woman in her 30s in good health and CMV-seronegative.

V is TRBV30 and J is TRBJ2-7; a possible D gene is TRBD1 (6 bases). Trimming shortened V by 4 bases and J by 3 bases, and 13 bases separated the two germline ends. Germline-derived CDR1 and CDR2 are GTSNPN and SVGIG (reference sequence). This CDR3 has 13 residues. CDR3 residues: CAWNTGNYYEQYF. The CDR3, as DNA: TGTGCCTGGAACACAGGGAATTACTACGAGCAGTACTTC.

The chain recombines TRBV30 with TRBJ1-2, with TRBD1 matching 8 bases. Unmatched junction bases numbered 10, after V lost 3 bases and J lost 7 bases. The CDR3 length is 14 residues. Germline CDR1 is GTSNPN and CDR2 is SVGIG (reference sequence). The CDR3 DNA follows: TGTGCCTGGAGCCTATGGACAGGGAAACTTGGCTACACCTTC. Its protein product is CAWSLWTGKLGYTF.

V gene TRBV13 combines with J gene TRBJ1-1, with unresolved D. Germline assignment: CDR1 PRHDT and CDR2 FYEKMQ (reference sequence). This CDR3 is 14 amino acids long. The V end was cut by 4 bases, the J end by 5 bases, with 14 bases between. The CDR3 sequence: CASSSSPPGTEAFF. The CDR3 DNA follows: TGTGCCAGCAGCTCCAGCCCCCCGGGGACTGAAGCTTTCTTT. Full variable domain (missing parts from reference TRBV13 and TRBJ1-1): AAGVIQSPRHLIKEKRETATLKCYPIPRHDTVYWYQQGPGQDPQFLISFYEKMQSDKGSIPDRFSAQQFSDYHSELNMSSLELGDSALYFCASSSSPPGTEAFFGQGTRLTVV.

V gene TRBV18 combines with J gene TRBJ1-6, with D hard to call. The CDR3 sequence is 15 residues long. Looked up from germline, CDR1 is KGHSH and CDR2 is LQKENI. Trimming took 2 bases from V and 10 from J, leaving 15 bases between them. This CDR3 is CASSPSGSPGSPLHF. The CDR3 bases are TGTGCCAGCTCACCATCAGGCAGCCCGGGGTCACCCCTCCACTTT.

The chain has TRBV6-6 and TRBJ1-5, with 9 positions matching TRBD1. Germline trimming cut 6 bases from V and 6 bases from J; bases unmatched to any gene: 6. CDR1 MNHNY and CDR2 SVGAGI come from the germline V gene (reference sequence). This CDR3 has 14 amino acids. The CDR3 bases are TGTGCCAGCAGGTTGTTGGGACAGGGTCAGCCCCAGCATTTT. Translated, it gives CASRLLGQGQPQHF.

This clone appeared once. The rearrangement joins TRBV9 to TRBJ2-1, with TRBD2 matching over 8 bases. Germline V gene data show CDR1 as SGDLS and CDR2 as YYNGEE. V was pared by 3 bases and J by 3 bases, with 8 bases of the junction left unmatched. The CDR3 length is 16 residues. DNA of the CDR3: TGTGCCAGCAGCGCCGGGGGAAGCGGGGGCTACAATGAGCAGTTCTTC. Its protein is CASSAGGSGGYNEQFF. Complete variable domain (other parts from reference TRBV9 and TRBJ2-1): DSGVTQTPKHLITATGQRVTLRCSPRSGDLSVYWYQQSLDQGLQFLIQYYNGEERAKGNILERFSAQQFPDLHSELNLSSLELGDSALYFCASSAGGSGGYNEQFFGPGTRLTVL.